Following are 7 T cell receptor beta chains from one sample sequenced in a study of cytomegalovirus exposure and HLA in healthy donors. Use of 60 Vbeta and 13 Jbeta primers characterized the PCR. The table came from immunoSEQ multiplex PCR; TCRdb's copy has only in-frame clones and leaves some out. The data contain 100,000 to 150,000 clones, 65% to 80% of them singletons. Input material: PBMCs. The receptor source for this set is a woman between 40 and 55 years old in good health and CMV-seronegative.

The chain has TRBV6-6 and TRBJ2-5, with 7 nucleotides matching TRBD2. Trimming at V came to 8 bases and at J to 5 bases, leaving 11 bases not matched to a gene. The CDR3 loop spans 14 amino acids. CDR1 is MNHNY, CDR2 SVGAGI, per germline (reference sequence). CDR3 coding DNA: TGTGCCAGCTCGGGTTGGGGGGGAGGGGAGACCCAGTACTTC. Amino acids: CASSGWGGGETQYF.

The rearrangement uses TRBV5-6 and TRBJ2-7; TRBD2 might be the D (6 bases). Germline V gene lookup returns CDR1 SGHDT and CDR2 YYEEEE. V was clipped by 2 bases and J by 2 bases, with 14 bases between them. The CDR3 is 15 residues long. The CDR3, as DNA: TGTGCCAGCAGCTTCGTTGGGAGGACCACCTACGAGCAGTACTTC. Translation gives CASSFVGRTTYEQYF.

This chain links TRBV11-2 with TRBJ2-3, with 12 bases matching TRBD2. Germline lookup yields CDR1 SGHAT and CDR2 FQNNGV. CDR3 length: 15 residues. J lost 6 bases, V lost 7 bases, and 8 bases had no gene match. This CDR3 reads CASTSSGGDFDTQYF. CDR3 nucleotides: TGTGCCAGCACGTCTAGCGGGGGGGATTTCGATACGCAGTATTTT.

The chain recombines TRBV11-2 with TRBJ2-2; 14 bases line up with TRBD2. V dropped 5 bases and J dropped 2; count of bases not matched to a gene: 7. There are 18 residues in the CDR3. The germline CDR1 and CDR2 sequences are SGHAT and FQNNGV. CDR3 in amino acids: CASSPGTSGGFNTGELFF. The CDR3 DNA is TGTGCCAGCAGCCCCGGGACTAGCGGGGGCTTTAACACCGGGGAGCTGTTTTTT.

The genes are TRBV10-3 and TRBJ2-3, with a possible D match to TRBD2 (6 bases). V lost 3 bases to trimming and J lost 5 bases, with 21 bases between them. Germline values: CDR1 ENHRY, CDR2 SYGVKD. The CDR3 totals 17 residues. DNA of the CDR3: TGTGCCATCAGTGAAACCAATTCTCGGCGGGATGGAGATACGCAGTATTTT. Protein: CAISETNSRRDGDTQYF.

The chain uses TRBV7-2 and TRBJ2-3; the match to TRBD2 covers 7 bases. CDR1 is SGHTA, CDR2 FQGNSA, per germline. After removal of 4 bases from V and 12 bases from J, the junction contained 16 bases not matched to a gene. The CDR3 length is 15 residues. The CDR3 DNA reads as TGTGCCAGCAGCTGGGGAATTCGGGACGGGAGGTTTCAGTATTTT. Encoded protein: CASSWGIRDGRFQYF.

V and J are TRBV7-2 and TRBJ2-7; a possible D gene is TRBD2 (6 bases). The CDR3 is 14 amino acids. Germline CDR1 and CDR2: SGHTA and FQGNSA. Trimming removed 7 bases from V and 2 bases from J, with 15 bases in between. The CDR3 DNA reads TGTGCCAGCACCTTTACTAGCCCCCCCTACGAGCAGTACTTC. Translation gives CASTFTSPPYEQYF.